This TCR beta chain was captured in a study of graft-versus-host responses after intestinal transplantation. This clone was seen just once. The antigen remains unidentified. The data were produced by immunoSEQ multiplex PCR, yet TCRdb's version contains in-frame clones alone and is incomplete. The data contain over 80,000 clones, 91% of them singletons. Sequences were derived from unstimulated CD4+ T cells sorted from spleen or lymph node cells, sampled before transplant. The receptor was isolated from a human donor who was the organ donor for an intestinal transplant.

The DNA of the CDR3 is TGCGCCAGCAGCCAAGACCTATTCAGGGAGGATGGCTACACCTTC. Translation gives CASSQDLFREDGYTF. The rearrangement links TRBV4-3 to TRBJ1-2, with a weak D call TRBD1 (5 bases). Per the germline V gene, CDR1 is LGHNA and CDR2 is YSLEER. The CDR3 totals 15 residues. Trimming shortened V by 0 bases and J by 6 bases, and 14 bases separated the two germline ends.